This passage covers 20 T cell receptor beta chains from one sample sequenced in a study of T-cell reconstitution after alpha-beta-depleted transplantation in children. Unique molecular identifiers tagged the TCRbeta library. TCRdb analysed the PCR reads with MiXCR anew, one entry per CDR3 protein. This sample yields a few hundred thousand distinct CDR3 sequences, of which under 15% are seen a single time; 2.2% belongs to the top ten. Specimen: PBMCs, mostly from graft donor cells, collected 360 days after TCRalphabeta/CD19-depleted stem cell transplant. These receptors were collected from a male patient aged 10 to 17 who had a stem cell transplant for acute myeloid leukemia, so the T cells may come from the graft donor.

This clonotype was seen ten or more times. The V call is TRBV29-1, the J call TRBJ2-7, with D perhaps matching TRBD1 or TRBD2 (5 bases each). Trimming removed 4 bases at V and 6 bases at J, with 13 bases between. The CDR3 is made up of 12 amino acids. In germline, CDR1 is SQVTM, CDR2 ANQGSEA. DNA for the CDR3: TGCAGCGTTGCACTAAAGGGACCCGAGCAGTACTTC. Translating gives CSVALKGPEQYF.

For this clonotype: One end of the junction varies from germline; a read error may be responsible. The rearrangement links TRBV7-2 to TRBJ2-1; D remains ambiguous. CDR3 length: 15 amino acids. Per germline, CDR1 SGHTA and CDR2 FQGNSA. CDR3 nucleotide sequence: TGTGCCAGCAGCTTAGTGCCCCCGAGCTACGATGAGCAGTTCTTC. It yields the protein CASSLVPPSYDEQFF.

The chain recombines TRBV7-3 with TRBJ2-6, with TRBD1 matching 7 bases. The CDR3 is 17 residues long. Germline V lookup: CDR1 SGHTA, CDR2 FQGTGA. Trimming removed 5 bases from V and 0 bases from J; junction bases left unmatched: 7. The CDR3 spells CASSEGTANSGANVLTF. In nucleotides, the CDR3 is TGTGCCAGCAGCGAAGGGACAGCAAACTCTGGGGCCAACGTCCTGACTTTC. Supplemented by reference TRBV7-3 and TRBJ2-6, the full variable domain reads GAGVSQTPSNKVTEKGKYVELRCDPISGHTALYWYRQSLGQGPEFLIYFQGTGAADDSGLPNDRFFAVRPEGSVSTLKIQRTERGDSAVYLCASSEGTANSGANVLTFGAGSRLTVL.

This chain links TRBV4-3 with TRBJ2-7; 7 bases are shared with TRBD2. The germline V gene has CDR1 LGHNA and CDR2 YSLEER. The CDR3 consists of 15 residues. V lost 3 bases to trimming and J lost 3 bases; unmatched junction nucleotides: 8. CDR3 residues: CASSHRDYGSYEQYF. CDR3 DNA: TGCGCCAGCAGCCATAGGGACTACGGTAGCTACGAGCAGTACTTC.

The rearrangement joins TRBV5-6 to TRBJ2-7; D is perhaps TRBD2 (6 bases). Germline V gene data show CDR1 as SGHDT and CDR2 as YYEEEE. CDR3 length: 15 amino acids. V lost 6 bases, J lost 2 bases, and 18 bases lay in between. The CDR3 DNA reads as TGTGCCAGCAATCCCTTGGGGACTCTCACCTACGAGCAGTACTTC. As protein: CASNPLGTLTYEQYF.

This chain joins TRBV7-2 and TRBJ2-7; D is possibly TRBD2 (5 bases). With 2 bases removed from V and 0 bases from J, the gap between germline ends came to 11 bases. The germline CDR1 and CDR2 sequences are SGHTA and FQGNSA. The CDR3 runs to 15 residues. The CDR3 DNA reads as TGTGCCAGCAGCTTACCCGGGGATGGCTCCTACGAGCAGTACTTC. Protein sequence: CASSLPGDGSYEQYF.

This clonotype occurred many times. The chain has TRBV6-2 or TRBV6-3 and TRBJ2-7; the D call may be TRBD1 or TRBD2 (5 bases each). The ends were cut back, 0 bases at V and 7 bases at J, with 13 bases in the middle. The germline V gene encodes CDR1 MNHEY and CDR2 SVGEGT. This CDR3 comprises 14 residues. CDR3 bases: TGTGCCAGCAGTTACTCGCGGGTTCCAGGGGAGCAGTACTTC. Its translation: CASSYSRVPGEQYF.

Only a few counts were recorded for this clonotype. J is TRBJ2-1 and V is TRBV24-1; 8 bases line up with TRBD1. Germline loops: CDR1 KGHDR, CDR2 SFDVKD. There are 18 residues in the CDR3. V shed 3 bases, J shed 2 bases, and the junction held 11 bases outside the gene matches. The CDR3 loop is CATSDAKGTGMPYNEQFF. The CDR3 DNA is TGTGCCACCAGTGATGCCAAGGGGACAGGTATGCCCTACAATGAGCAGTTCTTC.

This clonotype was seen a few times. The chain combines TRBV28 with TRBJ2-1; D may be TRBD1 (5 bases). The length of the CDR3 is 15 residues. The V and J ends lost 8 bases and 1 base respectively, with 15 bases between them. CDR1 is MDHEN, CDR2 SYDVKM, per germline. The CDR3 reads CASHERGWSYNEQFF. CDR3 in DNA: TGTGCCAGCCATGAAAGGGGTTGGTCCTACAATGAGCAGTTCTTC.

The chain has TRBV10-3 and TRBJ2-3, with D uncertain. The CDR3 totals 16 residues. Germline-derived CDR1 and CDR2 are ENHRY and SYGVKD. V was trimmed by 4 bases and J by 7 bases, leaving 21 bases between them. CDR3 DNA sequence: TGTGCCATCAGTGCCTACAAACCGATTGGGTCGAATACGCAGTATTTT. It encodes CAISAYKPIGSNTQYF.

Regarding this clonotype: A much larger clone differs from this one at a single base, so this may be a read error. This chain joins TRBV6-2 or TRBV6-3 and TRBJ1-2; weak D call: TRBD1 (6 bases). Looked up from germline, CDR1 is MNHEY and CDR2 is SVGEGT. The CDR3 loop spans 17 amino acids. Here the CDR3 DNA reads TGTGCCAGCAGTTCGGAGGGAAGACAGGTGATTAACTATGGCTTCACCTTC. Protein product: CASSSEGRQVINYGFTF.

This clonotype was detected ten times or more. V and J are TRBV7-2 and TRBJ1-2; 12 bases line up with TRBD1. CDR1 is SGHTA and CDR2 is FQGNSA in the germline V gene. The ends lost 4 bases at V and 6 bases at J; junction bases unmatched: 6. CDR3 length equals 15 residues. CDR3 DNA sequence: TGTGCCAGCAGCTCACCGGGACAGGGGGCAAATGGCTACACCTTC. It codes for CASSSPGQGANGYTF.

V and J are TRBV7-2 and TRBJ2-7; D gene ambiguous. From germline, CDR1 is SGHTA and CDR2 FQGNSA. V shed 1 base and J shed 2 bases, with 12 bases lying between them. CDR3 length: 15 residues. Written as DNA, the CDR3 is TGTGCCAGCAGCTTAGATCGTTCAGCACCCTACGAGCAGTACTTC. It specifies CASSLDRSAPYEQYF. Variable domain in full (rest from reference TRBV7-2 and TRBJ2-7): GAGVSQSPSNKVTEKGKDVELRCDPISGHTALYWYRQSLGQGLEFLIYFQGNSAPDKSGLPSDRFSAERTGGSVSTLTIQRTQQEDSAVYLCASSLDRSAPYEQYFGPGTRLTVT.

The chain combines TRBV5-1 with TRBJ1-5, with TRBD1 identical over 8 bases. The junction had 15 bases not matched to a gene; V was cut back by 4 bases and J by 6 bases. The CDR3 is made up of 17 amino acids. Germline CDR1 reads SGHRS; CDR2 reads YFSETQ. This chain's CDR3 is CASSHQAGQVSSQPQHF. Written as DNA, the CDR3 is TGCGCCAGCAGCCATCAGGCGGGACAGGTCTCCTCTCAGCCCCAGCATTTT.

V is TRBV4-3 and J is TRBJ2-6; D assignment may be TRBD1 or TRBD2 (6 bases each). CDR3 length equals 17 residues. Germline values: CDR1 LGHNA, CDR2 YSLEER. V was shortened by 0 bases and J by 4 bases, with 13 bases between the two germline ends. CDR3 loop: CASSQEPGARGANVLTF. The CDR3 DNA follows: TGCGCCAGCAGCCAAGAACCGGGGGCGAGAGGGGCCAACGTCCTGACTTTC.

This clonotype was observed many times. The genes are TRBV28 and TRBJ2-4; D unclear. This CDR3 has 14 amino acids. Germline V gene sequence: CDR1 MDHEN, CDR2 SYDVKM. Trimming removed 6 bases from V and 0 bases from J, with 9 bases in between. The CDR3 coding sequence is TGTGCCAGCAGCCGCCCGGGAGCCAAAAACATTCAGTACTTC. Protein product: CASSRPGAKNIQYF.

The rearrangement uses TRBV5-1 and TRBJ1-1; tentatively, D is TRBD1 (6 bases). This CDR3 has 14 amino acids. From germline, CDR1 is SGHRS and CDR2 YFSETQ. V lost 0 bases to trimming and J lost 4 bases, with 10 bases between them. This chain's CDR3 is CASSLDRVVTEAFF. The CDR3 nucleotides are TGCGCCAGCAGCTTGGACAGGGTGGTCACTGAAGCTTTCTTT.

The J gene is TRBJ2-3, the V gene TRBV7-6; 8 bases are a match to TRBD2. The CDR3 has 19 amino acids. CDR1 is SGHVS, CDR2 FNYEAQ, per germline. J lost 10 bases, V lost 4 bases, and 25 bases had no gene match. The CDR3 sequence is CASSSREWTSIISPGAQYF. In DNA, the CDR3 is TGTGCCAGCAGCTCCCGCGAATGGACTAGCATTATCTCCCCCGGAGCGCAGTATTTT. Looking up the rest from reference TRBV7-6 and TRBJ2-3 gives the full variable domain: GAGVSQSPRYKVTKRGQDVALRCDPISGHVSLYWYRQALGQGPEFLTYFNYEAQQDKSGLPNDRFSAERPEGSISTLTIQRTEQRDSAMYRCASSSREWTSIISPGAQYFGPGTRLTVL.

This clonotype occurred a few times. The gene calls are TRBV12-3 or TRBV12-4 and TRBJ2-1, with TRBD2 identical over 7 bases. Trimming at V came to 4 bases and at J to 6 bases, leaving 12 bases not matched to a gene. This CDR3 region has 16 residues. CDR3 coding DNA: TGTGCCAGCAGTTCGTTAGGCGGGAGCTCCGGCAATGAGCAGTTCTTC. Translating it yields CASSSLGGSSGNEQFF.

V usage is TRBV5-1 and J usage is TRBJ2-1; unclear D gene. V was shortened by 4 bases and J by 9 bases, with 17 bases between the two germline ends. CDR3 length equals 14 residues. Germline loops: CDR1 SGHRS, CDR2 YFSETQ. The chain's CDR3 is CASSPDPFFGEQFF. For the CDR3, the DNA is TGCGCCAGCAGCCCAGACCCCTTTTTCGGTGAGCAGTTCTTC.